These 2 T cell receptor beta chains were all obtained from the same sample, sequenced in a study of cytomegalovirus exposure and HLA in healthy donors. The PCR made use of 60 Vbeta and 13 Jbeta primers. Generated by immunoSEQ multiplex PCR, the TCRdb table keeps only in-frame clones and is missing some. The table records 95,000 to 150,000 clones, approximately 80% of them present only once. Sequenced sample: PBMCs. All receptors come from a woman between 18 and 29 years old in good health and CMV-seronegative.

This chain connects TRBV4-1 to TRBJ2-3, with 9 bases identical to TRBD2. The CDR3 runs to 17 residues. V dropped 0 bases and J dropped 6; count of bases not matched to a gene: 10. Per germline, CDR1 MGHRA and CDR2 YSYEKL. The CDR3 bases are TGCGCCAGCAGCCAAGATCGGCGGGGGGGGGTTGCGGATACGCAGTATTTT. It is translated as CASSQDRRGGVADTQYF.

The chain recombines TRBV7-3 with TRBJ1-5; D is perhaps TRBD1 (5 bases). The CDR3 runs 15 residues. V shed 2 bases and J shed 2 bases, with 10 bases lying between them. In germline, CDR1 is SGHTA, CDR2 FQGTGA. CDR3 region: CASSLGGAGNQPQHF. In DNA, the CDR3 is TGTGCCAGCAGCTTAGGCGGGGCTGGCAATCAGCCCCAGCATTTT.